A single sample gave rise to the 21 T cell receptor beta chains below, sequenced in a study of T-cell reconstitution after alpha-beta-depleted transplantation in children. The TCRbeta library was prepared with unique molecular identifiers. TCRdb fed the PCR reads into MiXCR, producing one record per CDR3 protein. This sample has a few hundred thousand distinct CDR3 sequences; about 11% occur once, and the top ten carry 4.5% to 6%. The specimen comprised PBMCs from the stem cell graft donor, sampled from the stem cell graft. Receptor source: a human donor who donated a stem cell graft to a child with acute myeloid leukemia.

There are many counts of this clonotype. The rearrangement joins TRBV29-1 to TRBJ2-7; TRBD2 might be the D (5 bases). Germline-derived CDR1 and CDR2 are SQVTM and ANQGSEA. V was shortened by 4 bases and J by 6 bases, with 10 bases between the two germline ends. The CDR3 consists of 11 residues. CDR3 region: CSVVDGVEQYV. The CDR3 DNA reads TGCAGCGTTGTGGACGGGGTCGAGCAGTACGTC.

The genes are TRBV14 and TRBJ2-2, with TRBD1 identical over 10 bases. This CDR3 has 17 residues. With 3 bases clipped from V and 6 bases from J, the junction kept 10 bases outside the gene matches. Germline loops: CDR1 SGHDN, CDR2 FVKESK. This CDR3 is CASSHAGTGEGAGELFF. The CDR3 bases are TGTGCCAGCAGCCATGCCGGGACAGGGGAGGGAGCCGGGGAGCTGTTTTTT.

The chain combines TRBV24-1 with TRBJ2-3; D not certain. Trimming left V 2 bases short and J 9 bases short, with 14 bases between. This CDR3 has 14 amino acids. CDR1 and CDR2 from the germline V gene are KGHDR and SFDVKD. The CDR3 here is CATSDSGWLGTQYF. CDR3 nucleotide sequence: TGTGCCACCAGTGATTCCGGATGGCTAGGCACGCAGTATTTT.

The sample holds many counts of this clonotype. V is TRBV5-6 and J is TRBJ1-5; the D is unclear. This CDR3 region has 14 residues. Germline CDR1 SGHDT, CDR2 YYEEEE. V gave up 5 bases and J gave up 0 bases, with 9 bases separating them. CDR3 sequence: CASSRKYSNQPQHF. CDR3 bases: TGTGCCAGCAGTCGAAAGTATAGCAATCAGCCCCAGCATTTT.

Only a few counts were recorded for this clonotype. The CDR3 region has the DNA TGTGCCACCAGCAGAGATGGGGCAGGGACAGATACGCAGTATTTT. It yields the protein CATSRDGAGTDTQYF. V usage is TRBV15 and J usage is TRBJ2-3; a possible D gene is TRBD1 (5 bases). V lost 0 bases, J lost 3 bases, and 10 bases lay in between. The CDR3 totals 15 residues. CDR1 LNHNV and CDR2 YYDKDF come from the germline V gene (reference sequence).

This clonotype has only a few counts. The CDR3 DNA reads as TGCAGTGCTAGAGATGGGGCTAGCGGGAGCTACGAGCAGTACTTC. Translated, it gives CSARDGASGSYEQYF. The chain combines TRBV20-1 with TRBJ2-7, with 10 positions matching TRBD2. V lost 0 bases, J lost 3 bases, and 5 bases stayed unmatched. The length of the CDR3 is 15 residues. CDR1 and CDR2 (germline): DFQATT, SNEGSKA (reference sequence).

This chain joins TRBV29-1 and TRBJ2-5; tentatively, D is TRBD1 (5 bases). The germline V gene has CDR1 SQVTM and CDR2 ANQGSEA. V was trimmed by 6 bases and J by 5 bases, leaving 7 bases between them. The CDR3 runs 10 residues. The CDR3 DNA reads as TGCAGCGTGGGGCACGAGACCCAGTACTTC. Amino acids: CSVGHETQYF.

This clonotype showed up many times. The rearrangement links TRBV6-1 to TRBJ2-2; 12 bases are shared with TRBD2. Germline V CDR1 and CDR2: MNHNS, SASEGT. V dropped 4 bases and J dropped 4; count of bases not matched to a gene: 1. CDR3 length: 15 amino acids. The CDR3: CASSATSGGTGELFF. CDR3 sequence (DNA): TGTGCCAGCAGTGCGACTAGCGGGGGCACCGGGGAGCTGTTTTTT.

This clonotype was recorded at least ten times. The gene calls are TRBV5-6 and TRBJ2-7, with D unresolved. The V gene's germline CDR1 is SGHDT and CDR2 YYEEEE. V was cut by 2 bases and J by 4 bases, with 16 bases left in between. The CDR3 is made up of 15 amino acids. CDR3 nucleotides: TGTGCCAGCAGCTTATTCCAGAGGAACCCATACGAGCAGTACTTC. Translating gives CASSLFQRNPYEQYF.

This clonotype was seen a handful of times. The rearrangement uses TRBV6-5 and TRBJ1-6; perhaps TRBD1 as D (5 bases). This CDR3 is 17 amino acids long. Germline-derived CDR1 and CDR2 are MNHEY and SVGAGI. Trimming took off 0 bases at V and 8 bases at J, with 17 bases between the two ends. The CDR3 loop is CASSYSIPGTVDSPLHF. The CDR3 coding sequence is TGTGCCAGCAGTTACTCGATTCCCGGGACGGTGGATTCACCCCTCCACTTT.

This clonotype has a handful of counts. The chain couples TRBV25-1 to TRBJ2-7; 10 bases fit TRBD2. CDR3 size: 16 residues. Germline assignment: CDR1 MGHDK and CDR2 SYGVNS. With 2 bases clipped from V and 0 bases from J, the junction kept 4 bases outside the gene matches. This CDR3 reads CASSEASGGSSYEQYF. In DNA, the CDR3 is TGTGCCAGCAGTGAAGCTAGCGGGGGATCCTCCTACGAGCAGTACTTC.

The chain couples TRBV3-1 to TRBJ2-1; 10 bases fit TRBD2. The CDR3 runs to 20 residues. Germline trimming cut 1 base from V and 7 bases from J; bases unmatched to any gene: 19. Germline V gives CDR1 LGHDT, CDR2 YNNKEL (reference sequence). This chain's CDR3 is CASSQAIQAGGPPEGNEQFF. The CDR3 DNA is TGTGCCAGCAGCCAAGCGATTCAAGCGGGGGGGCCACCCGAGGGGAATGAGCAGTTCTTC.

The rearrangement links TRBV29-1 to TRBJ2-2; D possibly corresponds to TRBD1 (6 bases). The CDR3 contains 14 residues. Deletions cut 2 bases from V and 2 bases from J, with 9 bases between. Per germline, CDR1 SQVTM and CDR2 ANQGSEA. CDR3 region: CSVEQGSNTGELFF. The CDR3 nucleotides are TGCAGCGTTGAACAGGGGTCTAACACCGGGGAGCTGTTTTTT.

This clonotype was seen a handful of times. The chain is built from TRBV27 and TRBJ2-5; D uncertain. The CDR3 sequence is 13 residues long. V was cut by 0 bases and J by 5 bases, with 7 bases left in between. From germline, CDR1 is MNHEY and CDR2 SMNVEV (reference sequence). The CDR3 here is CASSLSMSETQYF. In nucleotides, the CDR3 is TGTGCCAGCAGTTTATCTATGTCGGAGACCCAGTACTTC.

This chain joins TRBV5-3 and TRBJ1-2; D perhaps matches TRBD1 (6 bases). TRBV5-3 is an ORF, with its function uncertain. V was cut by 5 bases and J by 4 bases, with 24 bases left in between. The CDR3 sequence is 17 residues long. The CDR3 DNA is TGTGCCAGAAGTTCTCACATGGACAGAAACCCCTTCTATGGCTACACCTTC. Amino acids: CARSSHMDRNPFYGYTF.

The sample holds a few counts of this clonotype. V and J are TRBV20-1 and TRBJ2-5; 12 nucleotides agree with TRBD1. CDR1 is DFQATT and CDR2 is SNEGSKA in the germline V gene (reference sequence). The V and J ends lost 1 base and 5 bases, in that order; junction bases with no gene match: 8. CDR3 length equals 16 residues. The CDR3 loop reads CSARAGTGGAWETQYF. The CDR3 bases are TGCAGTGCTAGAGCCGGGACAGGGGGCGCTTGGGAGACCCAGTACTTC.

This clonotype was seen just once. At one end the junction does not follow the germline gene, possibly because of a read error. This rearrangement joins TRBV7-2 to TRBJ2-3; 9 bases are a match to TRBD2. The germline V gene encodes CDR1 SGHTA and CDR2 FQGNSA. The CDR3 has 14 residues. The CDR3 bases are TGTGCCAGCAGATCACGCGGGGGGGCAGATACGCAGTATTTC. It codes for CASRSRGGADTQYF.

The chain has TRBV5-1 and TRBJ2-1; TRBD1 might be the D (8 bases). V lost 5 bases and J lost 9, with 18 bases in between. Germline V lookup: CDR1 SGHRS, CDR2 YFSETQ. This CDR3 comprises 14 residues. In nucleotides, the CDR3 is TGCGCCAGCAGACAGGGGGGGGGGCTGTCTGAGCAGTTCTTC. Its protein product is CASRQGGGLSEQFF.

The chain couples TRBV6-5 to TRBJ2-1; 9 bases fit TRBD1. V was pared by 5 bases and J by 5 bases, with 1 base of the junction left unmatched. The CDR3 has 13 residues. The germline V gene has CDR1 MNHEY and CDR2 SVGAGI. CDR3 region: CASSRQGDNEQFF. In nucleotides, the CDR3 is TGTGCCAGCAGTAGACAGGGGGACAATGAGCAGTTCTTC.

This clonotype turned up a few times. The V and J genes are TRBV5-1 and TRBJ2-2; 10 nucleotides line up with TRBD2. The V and J ends lost 4 bases and 0 bases, in that order; junction bases with no gene match: 3. Germline V gene lookup returns CDR1 SGHRS and CDR2 YFSETQ. The CDR3 is 16 residues long. Here the CDR3 reads CASSRTSGANTGELFF. The CDR3 bases are TGCGCCAGCAGCCGGACTAGCGGCGCGAACACCGGGGAGCTGTTTTTT.

J is TRBJ2-2 and V is TRBV9; weak D call: TRBD1 (5 bases). The CDR3 consists of 15 residues. The V end lost 2 bases, the J end lost 1 base, and 9 bases lay between the germline ends. Germline lookup yields CDR1 SGDLS and CDR2 YYNGEE. The chain's CDR3 is CASSVVQGNTGELFF. The CDR3 DNA follows: TGTGCCAGCAGCGTCGTGCAGGGGAACACCGGGGAGCTGTTTTTT.